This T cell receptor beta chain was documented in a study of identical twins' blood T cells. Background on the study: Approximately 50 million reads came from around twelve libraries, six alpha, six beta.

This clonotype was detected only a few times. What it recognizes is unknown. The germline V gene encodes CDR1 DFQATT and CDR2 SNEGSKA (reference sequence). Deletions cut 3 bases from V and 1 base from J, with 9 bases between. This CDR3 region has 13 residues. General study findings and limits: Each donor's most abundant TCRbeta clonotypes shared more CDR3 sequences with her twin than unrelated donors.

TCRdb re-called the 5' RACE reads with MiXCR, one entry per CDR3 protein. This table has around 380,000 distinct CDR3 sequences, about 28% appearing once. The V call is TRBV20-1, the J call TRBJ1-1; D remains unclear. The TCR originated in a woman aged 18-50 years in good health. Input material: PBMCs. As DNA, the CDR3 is TGCAGTGCTAGCTCAGATGCGAACACTGAAGCTTTCTTT. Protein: CSASSDANTEAFF.